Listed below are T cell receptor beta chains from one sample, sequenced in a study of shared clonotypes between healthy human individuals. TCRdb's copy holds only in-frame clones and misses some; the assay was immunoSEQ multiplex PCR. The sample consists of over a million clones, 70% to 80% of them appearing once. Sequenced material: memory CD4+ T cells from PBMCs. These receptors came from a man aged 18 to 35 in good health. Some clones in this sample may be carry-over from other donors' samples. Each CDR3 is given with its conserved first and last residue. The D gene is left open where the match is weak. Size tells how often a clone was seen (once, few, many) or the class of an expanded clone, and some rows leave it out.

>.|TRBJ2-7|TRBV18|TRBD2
CASSRLAGSYEQYF
TGTGCCAGCTCACGATTAGCGGGGTCCTACGAGCAGTACTTC
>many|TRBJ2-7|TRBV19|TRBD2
CASSISGRGAYEQYF
TGTGCCAGTAGTATAAGTGGGAGGGGTGCCTACGAGCAGTACTTC
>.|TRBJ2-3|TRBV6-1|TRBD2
CASNLAGVRDTQYF
TGTGCCAGCAACTTAGCGGGAGTCAGGGATACGCAGTATTTT
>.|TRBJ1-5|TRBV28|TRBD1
CASSFFDRGNQPQHF
TGTGCCAGCAGTTTTTTCGACAGGGGGAATCAGCCCCAGCATTTT
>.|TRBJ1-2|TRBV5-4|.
CASGGVNRDYGYTF
TGTGCCAGCGGGGGGGTCAACAGGGACTATGGCTACACCTTC
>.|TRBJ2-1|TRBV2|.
CASNRQPRMSEQFF
TGTGCCAGCAATCGACAGCCTCGTATGAGCGAGCAGTTCTTC
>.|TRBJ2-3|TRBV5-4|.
CASSFAGERRDTQYF
TGTGCCAGCAGCTTTGCGGGTGAACGGAGAGATACGCAGTATTTT
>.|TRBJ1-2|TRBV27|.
CASSWTANNYGYTF
TGTGCCAGCAGTTGGACAGCTAATAACTATGGCTACACCTTC
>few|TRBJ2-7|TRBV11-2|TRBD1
CASSRLTGATYEQYF
TGTGCCAGCAGCCGACTGACAGGGGCAACCTACGAGCAGTACTTC
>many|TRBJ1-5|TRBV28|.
CASRTAGTGNQPQHF
TGTGCCAGCAGGACCGCAGGGACGGGTAATCAGCCCCAGCATTTT
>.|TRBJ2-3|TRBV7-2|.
CASSSRRVGTQYF
TGTGCCAGCAGCTCGCGCCGGGTGGGAACGCAGTATTTT